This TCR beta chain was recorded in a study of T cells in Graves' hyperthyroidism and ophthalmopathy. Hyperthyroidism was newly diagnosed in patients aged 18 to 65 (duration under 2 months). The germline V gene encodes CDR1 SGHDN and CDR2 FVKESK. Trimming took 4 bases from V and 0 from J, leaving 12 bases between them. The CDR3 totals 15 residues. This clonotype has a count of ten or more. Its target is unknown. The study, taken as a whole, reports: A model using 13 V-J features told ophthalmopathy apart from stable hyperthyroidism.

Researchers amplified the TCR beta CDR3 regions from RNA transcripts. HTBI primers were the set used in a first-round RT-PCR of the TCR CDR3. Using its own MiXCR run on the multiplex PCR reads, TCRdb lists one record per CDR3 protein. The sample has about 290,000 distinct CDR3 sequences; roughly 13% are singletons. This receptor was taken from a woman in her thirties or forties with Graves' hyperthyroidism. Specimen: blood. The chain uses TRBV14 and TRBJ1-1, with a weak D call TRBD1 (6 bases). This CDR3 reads CASSLTGLVNTEAFF. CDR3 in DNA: TGTGCCAGCAGCCTAACAGGGTTGGTGAACACTGAAGCTTTCTTT.